Below are 31 T cell receptor beta chains sequenced from a single sample in a study of cytomegalovirus exposure and HLA in healthy donors. Clones were sequenced by immunoSEQ multiplex PCR, and TCRdb holds only the in-frame ones, with some missing. The sample lists 65,000 to 75,000 clones, about 93% occurring once. The sequenced material came from PBMCs. These receptors were obtained from a man aged 18 to 29 in good health and CMV-seropositive.

The chain is built from TRBV21-1 and TRBJ2-3; the DNA was not compared with TRBD1, the D call given in the table. TRBV21-1 is a pseudogene. The CDR3 sequence is 14 residues long. The chain's CDR3 is CASSGQGATDTQYF. Written as DNA, the CDR3 is TGTGCCAGCAGCGGACAGGGGGCCACAGATACGCAGTATTTT.

The rearrangement links TRBV2 to TRBJ1-5; weak D call: TRBD1 (5 bases). The CDR3 loop spans 15 amino acids. The V gene lost 3 bases and the J gene lost 2 bases, with 11 bases spanning the gap. Per germline, CDR1 SNHLY and CDR2 FYNNEI. The CDR3 region has the DNA TGTGCCAGCAGTGATGGGGCAGGAGGCAATCAGCCCCAGCATTTT. As protein: CASSDGAGGNQPQHF.

This sequence joins TRBV6-6 and TRBJ1-4, with D hard to call. The CDR3 spans 15 residues. The germline V gene encodes CDR1 MNHNY and CDR2 SVGAGI (reference sequence). V was shortened by 2 bases and J by 7 bases, with 14 bases between the two germline ends. In nucleotides, the CDR3 is TGTGCCAGCAGTTACACGAGAGCGGTGGGTGAAAAACTGTTTTTT. It translates to CASSYTRAVGEKLFF.

The rearrangement uses TRBV30 and TRBJ1-3; D possibly corresponds to TRBD1 (6 bases). V was shortened by 2 bases and J by 2 bases, with 13 bases between the two germline ends. CDR1 is GTSNPN, CDR2 SVGIG, per germline (reference sequence). The CDR3 covers 15 residues. The DNA for the CDR3 is TGTGCCTGGAGTCCCGCCGGGGGGCCTGGAAACACCATATATTTT. This translates into CAWSPAGGPGNTIYF.

The chain combines TRBV5-6 with TRBJ2-7; 7 bases are shared with TRBD2. Germline CDR1 and CDR2: SGHDT and YYEEEE. This CDR3 comprises 16 residues. The junction had 14 bases not matched to a gene; V was cut back by 2 bases and J by 6 bases. DNA of the CDR3: TGTGCCAGCAGCTTAGTCCTGGCGGGAGTTATGGGCGAGCAGTACTTC. It encodes CASSLVLAGVMGEQYF.

The chain is built from TRBV29-1 and TRBJ2-6; TRBD2 might be the D (6 bases). This CDR3 has 13 amino acids. Germline assignment: CDR1 SQVTM and CDR2 ANQGSEA. V was trimmed by 4 bases and J by 4 bases, leaving 8 bases between them. CDR3 coding DNA: TGCAGCGTTGGGGGGGACGGGGCCAACGTCCTGACTTTC. Translating it yields CSVGGDGANVLTF.

This rearrangement joins TRBV2 to TRBJ2-7; a possible D gene is TRBD1 (7 bases). Trimming cost V 5 bases and J 7 bases, with 18 bases left between them. Germline V gene lookup returns CDR1 SNHLY and CDR2 FYNNEI. This CDR3 has 14 amino acids. This CDR3 is CASSLQGAGGEQYF. In DNA, the CDR3 is TGTGCCAGCAGTCTACAGGGAGCAGGGGGGGAGCAGTACTTC.

The genes are TRBV27 and TRBJ2-3, with D possibly being TRBD2 (6 bases). Germline V gene data show CDR1 as MNHEY and CDR2 as SMNVEV (reference sequence). The CDR3 runs to 15 residues. V was trimmed by 11 bases and J by 1 base, leaving 19 bases between them. The CDR3 region has the DNA TGTGCCTCCCTCACCCGGCGGGAAGGCACAGATACGCAGTATTTT. Translated: CASLTRREGTDTQYF.

The chain carries TRBV5-1 and TRBJ2-7; D is uncertain. Germline loops: CDR1 SGHRS, CDR2 YFSETQ. The CDR3 spans 14 residues. V lost 4 bases and J lost 3, with 14 bases in between. The CDR3 DNA follows: TGCGCCAGCAGCCCTGGTACCATCTACTACGAGCAGTACTTC. Residues: CASSPGTIYYEQYF.

The CDR3 spells CASSQSGRTNEQYF. The CDR3 region has the DNA TGTGCCAGCTCACAAAGCGGGAGAACCAACGAGCAGTACTTC. The V call is TRBV18, the J call TRBJ2-7; 8 bases line up with TRBD2. In germline, CDR1 is KGHSH, CDR2 LQKENI. V lost 4 bases to trimming and J lost 5 bases; unmatched junction nucleotides: 7. The CDR3 runs 14 residues. The entire variable domain, with the rest obtained from reference TRBV18 and TRBJ2-7, is as follows: NAGVMQNPRHLVRRRGQEARLRCSPMKGHSHVYWYRQLPEEGLKFMVYLQKENIIDESGMPKERFSAEFPKEGPSILRIQQVVRGDSAAYFCASSQSGRTNEQYFGPGTRLTVT.

The genes are TRBV30 and TRBJ1-4, with D perhaps TRBD1 (5 bases). Trimming cost V 7 bases and J 3 bases, with 27 bases left between them. The CDR3 is made up of 18 amino acids. Germline-derived CDR1 and CDR2 are GTSNPN and SVGIG (reference sequence). CDR3 bases: TGTGCCTCGGGGCGGGGATCGAGTCCTTACCCAGCTAATGAAAAACTGTTTTTT. Amino acids: CASGRGSSPYPANEKLFF.

V gene TRBV6-6 combines with J gene TRBJ2-3; D may be TRBD2 (7 bases). Germline V CDR1 and CDR2: MNHNY, SVGAGI (reference sequence). Trimming took off 4 bases at V and 3 bases at J, with 11 bases between the two ends. The CDR3 length is 14 residues. The CDR3 spells CASSWGGPTDTQYF. Written as DNA, the CDR3 is TGTGCCAGCAGTTGGGGGGGCCCGACAGATACGCAGTATTTT.

V and J are TRBV28 and TRBJ1-1, with 10 bases that match TRBD1. Trimming cost V 6 bases and J 5 bases; bases outside gene matches: 9. The germline V gene encodes CDR1 MDHEN and CDR2 SYDVKM. The CDR3 consists of 15 residues. CDR3 loop: CASRPDRGRITEAFF. DNA for the CDR3: TGTGCCAGCAGGCCTGACAGGGGGCGCATAACTGAAGCTTTCTTT.

This chain connects TRBV19 to TRBJ1-5; TRBD1 might be the D (5 bases). Trimming shortened V by 5 bases and J by 5 bases, and 22 bases separated the two germline ends. Germline values: CDR1 LNHDA, CDR2 SQIVND (reference sequence). The length of the CDR3 is 17 residues. CDR3 region: CASSGPSAGGFDQPQHF. In DNA, the CDR3 is TGTGCCAGTAGTGGGCCGTCGGCGGGGGGTTTCGATCAGCCCCAGCATTTT.

This sequence joins TRBV6-5 and TRBJ1-5; 8 bases are shared with TRBD1. Germline V lookup: CDR1 MNHEY, CDR2 SVGAGI. J was trimmed by 7 bases and V by 4 bases; bases with no gene match: 6. The CDR3 runs 14 residues. The CDR3: CASSSHGQGQPQHF. CDR3 coding DNA: TGTGCCAGCAGTTCCCATGGACAGGGCCAGCCCCAGCATTTT.

As for this clone: Different DNA sequences within this sample yield the same CDR3. This chain links TRBV7-9 with TRBJ2-1, with 7 bases matching TRBD2. The J segment lost 4 bases and the V segment lost 9 bases, leaving 3 bases of the junction unmatched. This CDR3 has 12 residues. Germline CDR1 reads SEHNR; CDR2 reads FQNEAQ (reference sequence). The CDR3 region has the DNA TGTGCCAGTTCGCGGGGGTACAATGAGCAGTTCTTC. It is translated as CASSRGYNEQFF.

The V gene is TRBV4-1, the J gene TRBJ1-1; TRBD1 aligns across 8 bases. CDR3 length: 16 residues. Trimming removed 1 base from V and 6 bases from J; junction bases left unmatched: 10. Per germline, CDR1 MGHRA and CDR2 YSYEKL. DNA for the CDR3: TGCGCCAGCAGCCAAGTTGAAGGACAGGGAGGGGCTGAAGCTTTCTTT. It codes for CASSQVEGQGGAEAFF.

V and J are TRBV5-1 and TRBJ2-2, with TRBD1 identical over 9 bases. Germline V gives CDR1 SGHRS, CDR2 YFSETQ. J was trimmed by 6 bases and V by 6 bases; bases with no gene match: 6. The CDR3 runs 14 residues. The chain's CDR3 is CASMSQGASGELFF. The CDR3 DNA sequence: TGCGCCAGCATGTCACAGGGGGCGTCCGGGGAGCTGTTTTTT.

V usage is TRBV28 and J usage is TRBJ1-1, with 8 bases lining up with TRBD1. This CDR3 is built from 14 residues. The germline V gene has CDR1 MDHEN and CDR2 SYDVKM. Trimming removed 7 bases from V and 5 bases from J; junction bases left unmatched: 9. CDR3 bases: TGTGCCAGCACCCTGGACAGGGTGCGTACTGAAGCTTTCTTT. Encoded protein: CASTLDRVRTEAFF.

This clone appeared a few times. This chain connects TRBV6-6 to TRBJ2-7; the match to TRBD2 covers 7 bases. CDR3 length: 16 residues. CDR1 and CDR2 from the germline V gene are MNHNY and SVGAGI (reference sequence). V was clipped by 6 bases and J by 2 bases; unmatched bases: 13. CDR3 sequence (DNA): TGTGCCAGCAGCCCTGAGGGAGGGCAAATTCCCTACGAGCAGTACTTC. Translation gives CASSPEGGQIPYEQYF.

The chain has TRBV19 and TRBJ2-5; D is perhaps TRBD2 (5 bases). The CDR3 consists of 14 residues. The V end lost 3 bases, the J end lost 4 bases, and 12 bases lay between the germline ends. Per the germline V gene, CDR1 is LNHDA and CDR2 is SQIVND (reference sequence). The CDR3, as DNA: TGTGCCAGTAGTATCTCCGGGGTAGCAGAGACCCAGTACTTC. Translated, it gives CASSISGVAETQYF.

The table lists this clone with a few counts. The genes are TRBV19 and TRBJ2-7; 7 bases match TRBD1. V was pared by 5 bases and J by 1 base, with 5 bases of the junction left unmatched. Germline CDR1 and CDR2: LNHDA and SQIVND (reference sequence). CDR3 size: 14 residues. CDR3 DNA sequence: TGTGCCAGTAGTCTTTCGACAGGGTCCTACGAGCAGTACTTC. Protein product: CASSLSTGSYEQYF.

CDR3 sequence reads: CASSLPSGSRSKNIQYF. The CDR3 nucleotides read TGTGCCAGCAGTCTCCCATCGGGGAGCCGTTCCAAAAACATTCAGTACTTC. J is TRBJ2-4 and V is TRBV28, with a weak D call TRBD2 (5 bases). CDR1 and CDR2 from the germline V gene are MDHEN and SYDVKM. The V and J ends lost 5 bases and 2 bases respectively, with 19 bases between them. The CDR3 loop spans 17 amino acids. Drawing the rest from reference TRBV28 and TRBJ2-4, the complete variable domain is DVKVTQSSRYLVKRTGEKVFLECVQDMDHENMFWYRQDPGLGLRLIYFSYDVKMKEKGDIPEGYSVSREKKERFSLILESASTNQTSMYLCASSLPSGSRSKNIQYFGAGTRLSVL.

The CDR3 region has the DNA TGTGCCAGCAGCCCCCCTGGCACAGATACGCAGTATTTT. Its translation: CASSPPGTDTQYF. The gene calls are TRBV28 and TRBJ2-3, with D unresolved. The germline gives CDR1 MDHEN, CDR2 SYDVKM. V gave up 6 bases and J gave up 1 base, with 8 bases separating them. The CDR3 has 13 residues.

V and J are TRBV2 and TRBJ2-2; D is possibly TRBD2 (5 bases). This CDR3 comprises 15 residues. CDR1 and CDR2 from the germline V gene are SNHLY and FYNNEI. Trimming pared 6 bases from V and 6 bases from J, leaving 17 bases between. The CDR3 loop is CASSMFAGGAGELFF. The CDR3 DNA is TGTGCCAGCAGCATGTTCGCGGGCGGCGCCGGGGAGCTGTTTTTT.

This chain joins TRBV7-6 and TRBJ2-2; D remains ambiguous. The CDR3 totals 13 residues. Per germline, CDR1 SGHVS and CDR2 FNYEAQ. V gave up 4 bases and J gave up 6 bases, with 9 bases separating them. The CDR3 is CASSYTDAGELFF. Written as DNA, the CDR3 is TGTGCCAGCAGCTACACAGACGCCGGGGAGCTGTTTTTT.

This CDR3 reads CASRGTYYEQYF. The CDR3 DNA follows: TGTGCCAGCAGGGGGACTTACTACGAGCAGTACTTC. V is TRBV27 and J is TRBJ2-7, with D tentatively TRBD2 (6 bases). The CDR3 consists of 12 residues. The V end was cut by 6 bases, the J end by 3 bases, with 9 bases between. CDR1 and CDR2 (germline): MNHEY, SMNVEV (reference sequence).

V gene TRBV6-1 combines with J gene TRBJ2-7; 7 positions match TRBD1. Germline V gene lookup returns CDR1 MNHNS and CDR2 SASEGT. This CDR3 region has 14 residues. The V gene end was trimmed by 7 bases and the J gene end by 3 bases; junction bases not matched to a gene: 9. CDR3 sequence reads: CASMRTGVRYEQYF. The CDR3 DNA sequence: TGTGCCAGCATGAGGACAGGCGTGCGCTACGAGCAGTACTTC.

The chain links TRBV2 to TRBJ2-5; weak D call: TRBD2 (7 bases). This CDR3 spans 13 amino acids. The V end was cut by 5 bases, the J end by 7 bases, with 14 bases between. Germline-derived CDR1 and CDR2 are SNHLY and FYNNEI. CDR3: CASSPGASGTQYF. The CDR3 nucleotides are TGTGCCAGCAGTCCGGGGGCTAGCGGGACCCAGTACTTC.

The chain combines TRBV19 with TRBJ2-2; TRBD2 aligns across 7 bases. The CDR3 consists of 14 residues. Losses at the gene ends were 10 bases for V and 4 bases for J; bases not matched to a gene: 9. Per germline, CDR1 LNHDA and CDR2 SQIVND (reference sequence). CDR3 nucleotides: TGTGCCACCCGAAGTACGGGGGGCACCGGGGAGCTGTTTTTT. This gives the protein CATRSTGGTGELFF.

The sample holds a few counts of this clone. The J gene is TRBJ2-6, the V gene TRBV5-1, with 7 bases aligning to TRBD1. The CDR3 runs to 18 residues. J lost 1 base, V lost 1 base, and 8 bases had no gene match. Germline V lookup: CDR1 SGHRS, CDR2 YFSETQ. The CDR3 DNA follows: TGCGCCAGCAGCTTGATGCCGGGACAGACGTCTGGGGCCAACGTCCTGACTTTC. Translation gives CASSLMPGQTSGANVLTF. The variable domain in full, with the rest retrieved from reference TRBV5-1 and TRBJ2-6, is KAGVTQTPRYLIKTRGQQVTLSCSPISGHRSVSWYQQTPGQGLQFLFEYFSETQRNKGNFPGRFSGRQFSNSRSEMNVSTLELGDSALYLCASSLMPGQTSGANVLTFGAGSRLTVL.